This T cell receptor (beta chain) was captured in a study of CD8 T cells in Susac syndrome. This clonotype was seen a few times. Germline V CDR1 and CDR2: GTSNPN, SVGIG (reference sequence). The CDR3 length is 15 residues. Trimming removed 0 bases at V and 9 bases at J, with 15 bases between. The RNA input was roughly 0.45 to 1 ug, and it was reverse transcribed with random hexamers. TCRdb independently ran MiXCR on the immunoSEQ multiplex PCR reads; one entry per CDR3 protein. The sample carries roughly 330,000 distinct CDR3 sequences, 90% to 95% recorded once. The sample was CD4+ T cells from PBMCs. The gene calls are TRBV30 and TRBJ1-6; tentative D call: TRBD1 (6 bases). This clonotype was sampled from a human donor with multiple sclerosis. CDR3: CAWSVTPHRVSPLHF. CDR3 coding DNA: TGTGCCTGGAGTGTAACCCCCCACAGGGTTTCACCCCTCCACTTT.